The present T cell receptor (beta chain) was sequenced within a study of blood T cell repertoires in COVID-19. Libraries were prepared by immunoSEQ multiplex PCR; TCRdb keeps only in-frame clonotypes and omits some of them. The sample includes about 180,000 clones, 89% of them seen just once. This clone has more than one count but fewer than ten. Trimming removed 5 bases from V and 0 bases from J, with 25 bases in between. CDR1 and CDR2 from the germline V gene are MDHEN and SYDVKM. This CDR3 has 20 residues. Sample: peripheral blood. The chain combines TRBV28 with TRBJ2-2; the D gene is possibly TRBD1 (8 bases). This receptor was taken from a man aged 18 to 30 who had recovered from COVID-19. In DNA, the CDR3 is TGTGCCAGCAGTACTGGACAGGGCTTGTGGCTAGCGGCGAACACCGGGGAGCTGTTTTTT. This codes for CASSTGQGLWLAANTGELFF.